These 27 T cell receptor beta chains share one sample of origin, sequenced in a study of CD8 T cells in ankylosing spondylitis. Via MiXCR, TCRdb re-called the 5' RACE reads, giving one row per CDR3 protein. The table lists fewer than 180,000 distinct CDR3 sequences, under 55% of them singletons. The specimen was synovial fluid, either unsorted or a sorted T cell fraction (not recorded which). These receptors were collected from a male donor with ankylosing spondylitis.

This clonotype has just one count. V usage is TRBV7-2 and J usage is TRBJ2-1; 7 bases line up with TRBD2. The V gene end was trimmed by 5 bases and the J gene end by 3 bases; junction bases not matched to a gene: 7. This CDR3 region has 15 residues. From germline, CDR1 is SGHTA and CDR2 FQGNSA. In nucleotides, the CDR3 is TGTGCCAGCAGCCCCGAGGGAGGGTTCTACAATGAGCAGTTCTTC. Amino acid sequence: CASSPEGGFYNEQFF.

This chain connects TRBV2 to TRBJ1-2, with D unclear. There are 11 residues in the CDR3. V gave up 10 bases and J gave up 4 bases, with 10 bases separating them. Germline CDR1 and CDR2: SNHLY and FYNNEI. The CDR3 loop reads CANRAFYGYTF. Written as DNA, the CDR3 is TGTGCCAACCGGGCCTTCTATGGCTACACCTTC. Looking up the rest from reference TRBV2 and TRBJ1-2 gives the full variable domain: EPEVTQTPSHQVTQMGQEVILRCVPISNHLYFYWYRQILGQKVEFLVSFYNNEISEKSEIFDDQFSVERPDGSNFTLKIRSTKLEDSAMYFCANRAFYGYTFGSGTRLTVV.

The CDR3 DNA follows: TGTGCCAGCAGCCGCATAACAGCGGATCTTATAGATACGCAGTATTTT. Translating it yields CASSRITADLIDTQYF. The rearrangement joins TRBV6-2 or TRBV6-3 to TRBJ2-3, with D perhaps matching TRBD2 (5 bases). V was clipped by 6 bases and J by 5 bases, with 21 bases between them. The CDR3 totals 16 residues. Germline assignment: CDR1 MNHEY and CDR2 SVGEGT.

The chain uses TRBV5-1 and TRBJ2-2; no firm D call. This CDR3 comprises 14 residues. V gave up 9 bases and J gave up 3 bases, with 15 bases separating them. The germline V gene encodes CDR1 SGHRS and CDR2 YFSETQ. The CDR3 spells CATSITADTGELFF. CDR3 sequence (DNA): TGCGCCACTTCTATTACAGCCGACACCGGGGAGCTGTTTTTT.

This chain links TRBV12-3 or TRBV12-4 with TRBJ2-7; D remains unclear. The CDR3 spans 13 residues. The germline V and J ends were trimmed by 1 base and 3 bases, with 7 bases remaining between them. The CDR3 DNA reads TGTGCCAGCAGTTTAGTTTTCGACTACGAGCAGTACTTC. Translation gives CASSLVFDYEQYF.

V is TRBV18 and J is TRBJ2-7; D is tentatively TRBD1 or TRBD2 (5 bases each). V was pared by 0 bases and J by 2 bases, with 17 bases between. There are 17 residues in the CDR3. CDR1 KGHSH and CDR2 LQKENI come from the germline V gene. CDR3 bases: TGTGCCAGCTCACCACCGGAGGAATGGGGGATCGCCTACGAGCAGTACTTC. It yields the protein CASSPPEEWGIAYEQYF. Combining the CDR3 with reference TRBV18 and TRBJ2-7 gives the whole variable domain NAGVMQNPRHLVRRRGQEARLRCSPMKGHSHVYWYRQLPEEGLKFMVYLQKENIIDESGMPKERFSAEFPKEGPSILRIQQVVRGDSAAYFCASSPPEEWGIAYEQYFGPGTRLTVT.

CDR3 residues: CASRPLAEAVRDEQYF. Here the CDR3 DNA reads TGTGCCAGCAGACCCCTAGCGGAGGCGGTTCGGGACGAGCAGTACTTC. The V gene is TRBV28, the J gene TRBJ2-7; TRBD2 agrees at 7 bases. V was pared by 6 bases and J by 5 bases, with 16 bases of the junction left unmatched. Germline V gene lookup returns CDR1 MDHEN and CDR2 SYDVKM. This CDR3 is built from 16 residues.

This clonotype has only a few counts. This chain uses TRBV6-1 with TRBJ1-6, with a tentative D call TRBD1 (6 bases). There are 12 residues in the CDR3. Trimming shortened V by 10 bases and J by 8 bases, and 12 bases separated the two germline ends. Germline V gene lookup returns CDR1 MNHNS and CDR2 SASEGT. The CDR3 is CATRGNDSPLHF. The DNA of the CDR3 is TGTGCCACCAGGGGTAACGATTCACCCCTCCACTTT.

The chain uses TRBV20-1 and TRBJ2-7, with unresolved D. Germline CDR1 is DFQATT and CDR2 is SNEGSKA (reference sequence). V lost 2 bases to trimming and J lost 6 bases, with 17 bases between them. The length of the CDR3 is 14 residues. CDR3 region: CSARNPGRGIEQYF. The CDR3 coding sequence is TGCAGTGCTAGAAACCCGGGCCGTGGGATCGAGCAGTACTTC.

This clonotype turned up a few times. The rearrangement uses TRBV11-3 and TRBJ2-1; D not certain. Germline V lookup: CDR1 SGHNT, CDR2 YENEEA. With 5 bases removed from V and 2 bases from J, the gap between germline ends came to 10 bases. This CDR3 has 14 amino acids. The chain's CDR3 is CASSLPLTYNEQFF. CDR3 nucleotides: TGTGCCAGCAGCCTCCCCCTAACCTACAATGAGCAGTTCTTC.

The chain joins TRBV20-1 to TRBJ2-2, with 12 nucleotides matching TRBD2. The germline V gene encodes CDR1 DFQATT and CDR2 SNEGSKA (reference sequence). The junction had 9 bases not matched to a gene; V was cut back by 0 bases and J by 4 bases. The CDR3 is 18 amino acids. The CDR3 here is CSARDSSGGARGTGELFF. CDR3 sequence (DNA): TGCAGTGCTAGAGATTCTAGCGGGGGGGCCCGGGGCACCGGGGAGCTGTTTTTT.

The J gene is TRBJ2-5, the V gene TRBV28; 13 nucleotides agree with TRBD2. Germline V gene sequence: CDR1 MDHEN, CDR2 SYDVKM. Trimming cost V 5 bases and J 4 bases; bases outside gene matches: 7. There are 16 residues in the CDR3. The CDR3 nucleotides are TGTGCCAGCAGTACTCCGACTAGCGGGAGGAGAGAGACCCAGTACTTC. Residues: CASSTPTSGRRETQYF.

This chain connects TRBV27 to TRBJ1-2, with a tentative D call TRBD1 (5 bases). V shed 1 base and J shed 8 bases, with 20 bases lying between them. The germline CDR1 and CDR2 sequences are MNHEY and SMNVEV (reference sequence). This CDR3 has 16 residues. CDR3 protein: CASSLYRARWWGGYTF. The CDR3 DNA is TGTGCCAGCAGTTTATACCGGGCGCGATGGTGGGGCGGCTACACCTTC.

This clonotype was detected only a few times. An end of the junction does not agree with germline; a read error may underlie this. J is TRBJ2-7 and V is TRBV4-3, with 8 bases aligning to TRBD2. Germline V gives CDR1 LGHNA, CDR2 YSLEER. This CDR3 region has 16 residues. DNA for the CDR3: TGCGCCAGCAGCCAAGATTTCCGCGGGAGGTCCTCCGAGCAGTACTTC. Translated: CASSQDFRGRSSEQYF.

The chain couples TRBV19 to TRBJ2-1, with D possibly TRBD1 on 6 matching bases. Germline CDR1 is LNHDA and CDR2 is SQIVND (reference sequence). V was shortened by 7 bases and J by 4 bases, with 11 bases between the two germline ends. This CDR3 spans 13 amino acids. In DNA, the CDR3 is TGTGCCAGTAATAACAGGGATTACAATGAGCAGTTCTTC. Residues: CASNNRDYNEQFF.

The chain combines TRBV5-6 with TRBJ2-1, with TRBD2 identical over 8 bases. Trimming cost V 0 bases and J 9 bases; bases outside gene matches: 11. The CDR3 consists of 16 residues. CDR1 is SGHDT and CDR2 is YYEEEE in the germline V gene. The CDR3 nucleotides read TGTGCCAGCAGCTTGGTCTTTCGGGGGGGCCTCGTTGAGCAGTTCTTC. Its translation: CASSLVFRGGLVEQFF.

V gene TRBV12-3 or TRBV12-4 combines with J gene TRBJ2-5, with 7 bases lining up with TRBD1. With 5 bases clipped from V and 4 bases from J, the junction kept 4 bases outside the gene matches. There are 13 residues in the CDR3. The CDR3 sequence is CASSPRQGETQYF. In DNA, the CDR3 is TGTGCCAGCAGTCCACGACAGGGAGAGACCCAGTACTTC.

This clonotype is a singleton in its sample. The chain couples TRBV28 to TRBJ1-1; 9 bases fit TRBD1. Germline V gives CDR1 MDHEN, CDR2 SYDVKM. This CDR3 is built from 16 residues. The V segment lost 6 bases and the J segment 4 bases; nucleotides outside the gene matches: 12. CDR3 in amino acids: CASSGTGRYGITEAFF. Here the CDR3 DNA reads TGTGCCAGCAGCGGGACAGGGAGGTATGGGATCACTGAAGCTTTCTTT.

Only a few counts were recorded for this clonotype. Written as DNA, the CDR3 is TGTGCCAGCAGCTTAGCACCCGGGACAGGGGGGTACTACGAGCAGTACTTC. Protein product: CASSLAPGTGGYYEQYF. The chain joins TRBV7-6 to TRBJ2-7, with 11 bases lining up with TRBD1. Trimming took 0 bases from V and 3 from J; bases not matched to a gene: 7. CDR1 and CDR2 from the germline V gene are SGHVS and FNYEAQ. This CDR3 has 17 residues. Looking up the rest from reference TRBV7-6 and TRBJ2-7 gives the full variable domain: GAGVSQSPRYKVTKRGQDVALRCDPISGHVSLYWYRQALGQGPEFLTYFNYEAQQDKSGLPNDRFSAERPEGSISTLTIQRTEQRDSAMYRCASSLAPGTGGYYEQYFGPGTRLTVT.

The chain joins TRBV21-1 to TRBJ2-7; the table's D call, TRBD1, was not checked against the DNA. TRBV21-1 represents a pseudogene. This CDR3 contains 11 residues. In DNA, the CDR3 is TGTGCCCTCGCCCGGGGATACGAGCAGTACTTC. This gives the protein CALARGYEQYF.

There are a few counts of this clonotype. The chain recombines TRBV7-8 with TRBJ2-1; D is unclear. The CDR3 extends over 13 amino acids. Trimming cost V 6 bases and J 10 bases, with 16 bases left between them. Per germline, CDR1 SGHVS and CDR2 FQNEAQ. The CDR3 nucleotides are TGTGCCAGCAGTCATAGGACCGCCGGGGAGCAGTTCTTC. This sequence encodes CASSHRTAGEQFF.

In its sample, this clonotype was seen many times. The chain couples TRBV28 to TRBJ2-5; tentatively, D is TRBD2 (6 bases). This CDR3 has 15 residues. Trimming took 2 bases from V and 1 from J, leaving 11 bases between them. In germline, CDR1 is MDHEN, CDR2 SYDVKM. CDR3 bases: TGTGCCAGCAGTTTAGGGGGAGGTGGCCAAGAGACCCAGTACTTC. Protein product: CASSLGGGGQETQYF.

V gene TRBV10-3 combines with J gene TRBJ1-2; 7 positions match TRBD1. V shed 8 bases and J 4 bases; nucleotides not matched to a gene: 7. CDR1 and CDR2 (germline): ENHRY, SYGVKD. The CDR3 has 13 residues. In DNA, the CDR3 is TGTGCCATCCGGACAGGAGCCCCCTATGGCTACACCTTC. Protein: CAIRTGAPYGYTF.

V usage is TRBV11-2 and J usage is TRBJ2-3; 7 positions agree with TRBD2. Germline V lookup: CDR1 SGHAT, CDR2 FQNNGV. V gave up 10 bases and J gave up 12 bases; unmatched junction bases: 16. The CDR3 runs 13 residues. The CDR3 region is CATRDYGRKTQYF. The CDR3 nucleotides read TGTGCCACCCGGGACTACGGCAGAAAGACACAGTATTTT.

The gene calls are TRBV4-1 and TRBJ2-7, with 9 positions matching TRBD1. Trimming removed 4 bases from V and 3 bases from J; junction bases left unmatched: 7. Germline V gives CDR1 MGHRA, CDR2 YSYEKL. This CDR3 contains 15 residues. For the CDR3, the DNA is TGCGCCAGCAGCCTCGGGACAGGGAATATCTACGAGCAGTACTTC. It specifies CASSLGTGNIYEQYF.

The chain has TRBV2 and TRBJ1-2; the D gene is possibly TRBD1 (5 bases). CDR3 length: 13 amino acids. V lost 6 bases and J 4 bases, leaving 12 bases between the germline ends. CDR1 SNHLY and CDR2 FYNNEI come from the germline V gene. The CDR3 spells CASRLGESYGYTF. The CDR3 nucleotides read TGTGCCAGCAGATTGGGGGAATCCTATGGCTACACCTTC.

The chain is built from TRBV27 and TRBJ2-2, with a weak D call TRBD1 (5 bases). Trimming shortened V by 5 bases and J by 7 bases, and 14 bases separated the two germline ends. The CDR3 runs to 14 residues. The germline V gene encodes CDR1 MNHEY and CDR2 SMNVEV (reference sequence). In nucleotides, the CDR3 is TGTGCCAGCAGTCCAACGACAGTTGGCGGGGAGCTGTTTTTT. Amino acid sequence: CASSPTTVGGELFF.